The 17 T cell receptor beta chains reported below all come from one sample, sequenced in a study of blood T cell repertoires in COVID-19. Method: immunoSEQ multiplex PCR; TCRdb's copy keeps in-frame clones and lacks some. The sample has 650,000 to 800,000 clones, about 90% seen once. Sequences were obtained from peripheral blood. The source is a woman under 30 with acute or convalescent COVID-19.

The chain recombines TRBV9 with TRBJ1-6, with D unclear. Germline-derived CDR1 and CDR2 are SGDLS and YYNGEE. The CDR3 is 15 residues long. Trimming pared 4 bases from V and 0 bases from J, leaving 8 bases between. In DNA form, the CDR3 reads TGTGCCAGCAGCCCCCGAGCCTCCTATAATTCACCCCTCCACTTT. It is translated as CASSPRASYNSPLHF.

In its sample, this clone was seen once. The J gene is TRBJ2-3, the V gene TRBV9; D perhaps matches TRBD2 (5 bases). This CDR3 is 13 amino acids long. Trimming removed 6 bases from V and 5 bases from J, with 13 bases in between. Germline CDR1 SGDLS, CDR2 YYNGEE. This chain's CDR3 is CASTSGIGDTQYF. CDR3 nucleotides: TGTGCCAGCACTTCCGGGATAGGAGATACGCAGTATTTT.

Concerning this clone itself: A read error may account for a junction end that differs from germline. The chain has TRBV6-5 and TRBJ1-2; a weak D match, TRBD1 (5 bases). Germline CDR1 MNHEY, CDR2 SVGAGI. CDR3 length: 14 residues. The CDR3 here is CASSYSRDYYGYTF. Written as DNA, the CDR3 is TGTGCCAGCAGCTACTCCAGGGATTACTATGGCTACACCTTC.

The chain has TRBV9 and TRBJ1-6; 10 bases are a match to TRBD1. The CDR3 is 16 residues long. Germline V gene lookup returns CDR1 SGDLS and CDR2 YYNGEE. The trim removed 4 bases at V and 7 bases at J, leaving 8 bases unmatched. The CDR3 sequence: CASSLRDRGGNSPLHF. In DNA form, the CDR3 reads TGTGCCAGCAGCCTTAGGGACAGGGGTGGCAATTCACCCCTCCACTTT.

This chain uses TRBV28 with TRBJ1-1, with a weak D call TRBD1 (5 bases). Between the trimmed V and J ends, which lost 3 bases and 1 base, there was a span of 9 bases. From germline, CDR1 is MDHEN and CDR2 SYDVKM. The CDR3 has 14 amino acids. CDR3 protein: CASSLTDTNTEAFF. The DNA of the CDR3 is TGTGCCAGCAGTTTGACAGATACGAACACTGAAGCTTTCTTT.

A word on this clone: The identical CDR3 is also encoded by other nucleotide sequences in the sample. This chain's CDR3 is CASSGLAGVRNEQFF. The CDR3 DNA sequence: TGTGCCAGCAGCGGACTAGCGGGAGTAAGGAATGAGCAGTTCTTC. The chain links TRBV6-5 to TRBJ2-1; 13 positions agree with TRBD2. The CDR3 covers 15 residues. V lost 6 bases to trimming and J lost 7 bases; unmatched junction nucleotides: 6. CDR1 is MNHEY, CDR2 SVGAGI, per germline.

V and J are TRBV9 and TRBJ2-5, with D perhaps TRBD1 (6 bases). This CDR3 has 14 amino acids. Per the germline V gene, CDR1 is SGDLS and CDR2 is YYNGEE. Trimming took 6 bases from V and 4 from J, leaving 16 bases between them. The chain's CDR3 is CASNQGLVGETQYF. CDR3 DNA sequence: TGTGCCAGCAACCAGGGGCTAGTGGGAGAGACCCAGTACTTC.

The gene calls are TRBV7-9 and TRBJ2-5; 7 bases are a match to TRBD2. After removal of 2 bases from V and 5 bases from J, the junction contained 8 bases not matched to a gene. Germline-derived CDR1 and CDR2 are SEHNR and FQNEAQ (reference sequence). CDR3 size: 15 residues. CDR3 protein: CASSLWEGRVETQYF. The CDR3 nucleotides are TGTGCCAGCAGCTTATGGGAGGGCCGCGTCGAGACCCAGTACTTC.

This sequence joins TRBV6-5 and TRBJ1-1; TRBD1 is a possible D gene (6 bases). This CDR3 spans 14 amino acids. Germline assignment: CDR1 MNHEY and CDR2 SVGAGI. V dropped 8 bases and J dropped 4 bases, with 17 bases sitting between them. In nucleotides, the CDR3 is TGTGCCAGCCTCGCCCTCAGGGGAAGCACTGAAGCTTTCTTT. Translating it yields CASLALRGSTEAFF.

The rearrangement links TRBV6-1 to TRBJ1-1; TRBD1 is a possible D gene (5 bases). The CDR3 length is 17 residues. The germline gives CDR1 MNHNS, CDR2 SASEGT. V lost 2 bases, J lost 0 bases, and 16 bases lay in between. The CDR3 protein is CASSEKNQQDMNTEAFF. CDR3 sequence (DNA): TGTGCCAGCAGTGAAAAAAACCAACAGGACATGAACACTGAAGCTTTCTTT.

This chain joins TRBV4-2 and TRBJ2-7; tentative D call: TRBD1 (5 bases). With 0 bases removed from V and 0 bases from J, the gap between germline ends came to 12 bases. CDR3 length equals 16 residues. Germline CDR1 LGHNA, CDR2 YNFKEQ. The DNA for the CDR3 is TGTGCCAGCAGCCAAGAAACAGGCCCTCACTCCTACGAGCAGTACTTC. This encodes CASSQETGPHSYEQYF.

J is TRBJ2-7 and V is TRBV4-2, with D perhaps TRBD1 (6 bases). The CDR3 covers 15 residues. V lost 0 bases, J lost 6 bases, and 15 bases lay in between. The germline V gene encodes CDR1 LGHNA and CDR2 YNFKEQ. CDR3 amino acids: CASSQDWTEAGEQYF. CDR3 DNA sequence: TGTGCCAGCAGCCAAGATTGGACAGAGGCGGGCGAGCAGTACTTC.

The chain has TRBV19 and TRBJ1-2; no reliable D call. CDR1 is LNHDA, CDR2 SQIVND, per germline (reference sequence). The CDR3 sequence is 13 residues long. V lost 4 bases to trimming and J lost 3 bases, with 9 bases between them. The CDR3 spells CASSSWPYYGYTF. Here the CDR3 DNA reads TGTGCCAGTAGTAGTTGGCCATACTATGGCTACACCTTC.

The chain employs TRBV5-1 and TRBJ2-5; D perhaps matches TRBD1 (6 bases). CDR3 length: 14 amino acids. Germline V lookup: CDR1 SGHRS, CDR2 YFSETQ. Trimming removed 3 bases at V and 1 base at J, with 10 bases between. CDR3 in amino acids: CASSSWTVQETQYF. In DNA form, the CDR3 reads TGCGCCAGCAGCTCCTGGACAGTCCAAGAGACCCAGTACTTC.

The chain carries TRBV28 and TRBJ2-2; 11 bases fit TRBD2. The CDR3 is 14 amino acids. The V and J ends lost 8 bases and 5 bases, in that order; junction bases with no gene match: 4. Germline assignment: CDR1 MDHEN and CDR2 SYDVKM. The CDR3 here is CASRVAGGTGELFF. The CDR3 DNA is TGTGCCAGCCGCGTAGCGGGGGGGACCGGGGAGCTGTTTTTT.

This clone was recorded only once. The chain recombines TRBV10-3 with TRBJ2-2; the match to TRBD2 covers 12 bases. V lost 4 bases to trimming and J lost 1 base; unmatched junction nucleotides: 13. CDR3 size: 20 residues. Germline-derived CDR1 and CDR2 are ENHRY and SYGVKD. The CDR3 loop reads CAISVTQTSGSKRNTGELFF. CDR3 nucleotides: TGTGCCATCAGTGTCACCCAGACTAGCGGGAGTAAAAGGAACACCGGGGAGCTGTTTTTT.

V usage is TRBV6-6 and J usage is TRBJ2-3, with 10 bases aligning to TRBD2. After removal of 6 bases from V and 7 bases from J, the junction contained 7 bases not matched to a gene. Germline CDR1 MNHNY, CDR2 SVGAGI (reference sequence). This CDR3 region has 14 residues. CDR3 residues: CASRLLAGVYTQYF. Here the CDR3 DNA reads TGTGCCAGCAGGCTCCTAGCGGGGGTATATACGCAGTATTTT.